Listed below are T cell receptor beta chains from one sample, sequenced in a study of blood T cell repertoires in COVID-19. Data came from immunoSEQ multiplex PCR; TCRdb stores just in-frame clones and leaves some out. Of approximately 170,000 clones listed, approximately 82% are singletons. The sequenced sample was peripheral blood. The source of these receptors is a woman over 75 with active or convalescent COVID-19. CDR3s include the opening cysteine and the closing phenylalanine or tryptophan. Each record gives: V gene, J gene, clone size, D gene, CDR3 protein, CDR3 DNA. D genes are given only for firm matches. Some rows have no size entry. The others give once, few or many, or a class for an expanded clone.

TRBV19	TRBJ1-2	once	-	CASSRTANYGYTF	TGTGCCAGTAGTAGGACAGCCAACTATGGCTACACCTTC
TRBV7-9	TRBJ2-1	-	TRBD2	CASSSGISGGAYNEQFF	TGTGCCAGCAGCTCTGGGATCTCGGGAGGTGCCTACAATGAGCAGTTCTTC
TRBV2	TRBJ2-3	-	-	CASNDRANTDTQYF	TGTGCCAGCAACGACAGAGCTAACACAGATACGCAGTATTTT
TRBV19	TRBJ2-1	once	-	CASSRAPATGTNEQFF	TGTGCCAGTAGTAGGGCTCCTGCGACAGGGACTAATGAGCAGTTCTTC
TRBV28	TRBJ2-7	-	TRBD2	CASSLRDIGLAGVSPEQYF	TGTGCCAGCAGTCTCCGCGACATAGGACTAGCGGGAGTTAGCCCCGAGCAGTACTTC
TRBV5-1	TRBJ2-1	-	-	CASSTGESSYNEQFF	TGCGCCAGCAGCACAGGAGAAAGCTCCTACAATGAGCAGTTCTTC
TRBV6-2/TRBV6-3	TRBJ1-5	-	TRBD1	CASSHGQGMGQPQHF	TGTGCCAGCAGCCACGGACAGGGAATGGGTCAGCCCCAGCATTTT
TRBV19	TRBJ2-2	-	TRBD2	CASIRTSGYTGELFF	TGTGCCAGTATTAGGACTAGCGGATACACCGGGGAGCTGTTTTTT
TRBV10-2	TRBJ2-2	few	-	CASSELPDTGELFF	TGCGCCAGCAGTGAACTCCCGGACACCGGGGAGCTGTTTTTT
TRBV28	TRBJ1-1	-	TRBD1	CASSATGQLRTEAFF	TGTGCCAGCAGTGCCACGGGACAGCTAAGGACTGAAGCTTTCTTT
TRBV19	TRBJ2-3	-	TRBD1	CASSLRTGGKTDTQYF	TGTGCCAGTAGTCTCCGGACAGGGGGCAAAACAGATACGCAGTATTTT
TRBV7-3	TRBJ2-1	-	-	CASSLGVSQVTDEQFF	TGTGCCAGCAGCTTAGGCGTCTCCCAGGTTACCGATGAGCAGTTCTTC
TRBV5-4	TRBJ1-1	-	-	CASSLGSGRAAFF	TGTGCCAGCAGCTTGGGGTCAGGGAGGGCAGCTTTCTTT
TRBV5-8	TRBJ2-1	-	TRBD2	CASSRLFTSGINEQFF	TGTGCCAGCAGCCGCCTTTTCACTAGCGGGATCAATGAGCAGTTCTTC
TRBV7-2	TRBJ2-5	-	-	CASSTGLRETQYF	TGTGCCAGCAGTACAGGTTTGCGGGAGACCCAGTACTTC
TRBV6-6	TRBJ2-7	few	TRBD2	CASRQRDGSYEQYF	TGTGCCAGCAGGCAGCGGGATGGTTCCTACGAGCAGTACTTC